This entry lists 25 T cell receptor beta chains sequenced from one sample in a study of cytotoxic CD8 clonotypes in ibrutinib-treated CLL. Method: immunoSEQ multiplex PCR; TCRdb's copy keeps in-frame clones and lacks some. The repertoire includes about 63,000 clones, over 60% of them detected once, and around 42% sits in the top ten. The sequencing used PBMCs, collected after 12 months of ibrutinib treatment. The receptor set was obtained from a human donor with chronic lymphocytic leukemia.

By share, this clone counts as medium-sized. This rearrangement joins TRBV6-1 to TRBJ2-1, with D tentatively TRBD1 (6 bases). Trimming shortened V by 3 bases and J by 11 bases, and 14 bases separated the two germline ends. Germline loops: CDR1 MNHNS, CDR2 SASEGT. This CDR3 comprises 13 residues. Here the CDR3 DNA reads TGTGCCAGCAGTGACTTCGAAACAGGGAAGCAGTTCTTC. Translating it yields CASSDFETGKQFF.

The genes are TRBV6-1 and TRBJ2-2; TRBD2 agrees at 9 bases. The CDR3 has 16 residues. With 1 base clipped from V and 4 bases from J, the junction kept 4 bases outside the gene matches. From germline, CDR1 is MNHNS and CDR2 SASEGT. DNA of the CDR3: TGTGCCAGCAGTGAAGGGACTAGCGTCGGCACCGGGGAGCTGTTTTTT. Its protein product is CASSEGTSVGTGELFF.

This chain connects TRBV27 to TRBJ2-5, with D perhaps assigned TRBD1 or TRBD2 (5 bases each). This CDR3 comprises 14 residues. V was pared by 4 bases and J by 5 bases, with 14 bases between. Germline lookup yields CDR1 MNHEY and CDR2 SMNVEV (reference sequence). The CDR3 DNA sequence: TGTGCCAGCAGTTACGGGGAGAGGGGCGAGACCCAGTACTTC. This encodes CASSYGERGETQYF.

The V and J genes are TRBV5-1 and TRBJ2-3, with D possibly called TRBD1 or TRBD2 (5 bases each). CDR3 length: 16 amino acids. The germline V gene has CDR1 SGHRS and CDR2 YFSETQ. V was shortened by 0 bases and J by 2 bases, with 13 bases between the two germline ends. As DNA, the CDR3 is TGCGCCAGCAGCTTGGCCATGGGGACCGACACAGATACGCAGTATTTT. Amino acid sequence: CASSLAMGTDTDTQYF. The full variable domain, in which reference TRBV5-1 and TRBJ2-3 provide the parts outside the CDR3, is KAGVTQTPRYLIKTRGQQVTLSCSPISGHRSVSWYQQTPGQGLQFLFEYFSETQRNKGNFPGRFSGRQFSNSRSEMNVSTLELGDSALYLCASSLAMGTDTDTQYFGPGTRLTVL.

This clone has a single count. The rearrangement links TRBV5-1 to TRBJ2-3; possibly TRBD1 for D (6 bases). Per germline, CDR1 SGHRS and CDR2 YFSETQ. V lost 4 bases and J 2 bases, leaving 14 bases between the germline ends. This CDR3 region has 15 residues. The CDR3 bases are TGCGCCAGCAGCCTCAGGGGAGTTGACACAGATACGCAGTATTTT. It codes for CASSLRGVDTDTQYF.

The V call is TRBV5-1, the J call TRBJ2-3; TRBD2 might be the D (5 bases). Germline CDR1 is SGHRS and CDR2 is YFSETQ. The V end was cut by 4 bases, the J end by 2 bases, with 11 bases between. The CDR3 loop spans 14 amino acids. The CDR3 coding sequence is TGCGCCAGCAGCGAGGACGGGAACACAGATACGCAGTATTTT. Translated: CASSEDGNTDTQYF.

The gene calls are TRBV7-9 and TRBJ2-6, with 9 bases fitting TRBD1. The trim removed 4 bases at V and 1 base at J, leaving 11 bases unmatched. CDR1 and CDR2 (germline): SEHNR, FQNEAQ (reference sequence). There are 19 residues in the CDR3. This CDR3 is CASSSPARQGVSGANVLTF. CDR3 bases: TGTGCCAGCAGCTCACCGGCGAGACAGGGGGTTTCTGGGGCCAACGTCCTGACTTTC. The full variable domain, rest sourced from reference TRBV7-9 and TRBJ2-6, is DTGVSQNPRHKITKRGQNVTFRCDPISEHNRLYWYRQTLGQGPEFLTYFQNEAQLEKSRLLSDRFSAERPKGSFSTLEIQRTEQGDSAMYLCASSSPARQGVSGANVLTFGAGSRLTVL.

This chain uses TRBV6-5 with TRBJ2-7, with 7 bases identical to TRBD2. The CDR3 runs to 11 residues. Germline lookup yields CDR1 MNHEY and CDR2 SVGAGI. The CDR3 coding sequence is TGTGCCACACGACACGGGGGACTATCCACCGTC. This translates into CATRHGGLSTV.

CDR3 residues: CASRSDVCPPSYEQYF. CDR3 in DNA: TGTGCCAGCAGATCTGACGTTTGCCCGCCCTCCTACGAGCAGTACTTC. The gene calls are TRBV21-1 and TRBJ2-7. TRBV21-1 is tagged as a pseudogene. The CDR3 is made up of 16 amino acids.

The chain uses TRBV9 and TRBJ2-3, with D tentatively TRBD1 (6 bases). The germline V and J ends were trimmed by 5 bases and 0 bases, with 13 bases remaining between them. Looked up from germline, CDR1 is SGDLS and CDR2 is YYNGEE. This CDR3 is built from 15 residues. This CDR3 is CASSYSGTSTDTQYF. The CDR3 nucleotides are TGTGCCAGCAGTTACTCCGGGACAAGCACAGATACGCAGTATTTT.

This chain links TRBV5-4 with TRBJ2-5; a weak D match, TRBD2 (5 bases). Germline CDR1 and CDR2: SGHNT and YYREEE (reference sequence). This CDR3 has 15 residues. With 0 bases removed from V and 5 bases from J, the gap between germline ends came to 14 bases. CDR3 nucleotide sequence: TGTGCCAGCAGCTTGGATCCGGCTAGCCTGGAGACCCAGTACTTC. This sequence encodes CASSLDPASLETQYF.

There are a few counts of this clone. V and J are TRBV7-9 and TRBJ2-3; D is possibly TRBD1 or TRBD2 (6 bases each). The V end was cut by 9 bases, the J end by 3 bases, with 16 bases between. The germline V gene has CDR1 SEHNR and CDR2 FQNEAQ (reference sequence). This CDR3 has 14 amino acids. This chain's CDR3 is CARTIGGGTDTQYF. As DNA, the CDR3 is TGTGCCAGGACGATAGGAGGGGGAACAGATACGCAGTATTTT.

In its sample, this clone was seen once. The rearrangement joins TRBV7-6 to TRBJ1-2; D possibly corresponds to TRBD1 (5 bases). The CDR3 spans 15 residues. Trimming stripped 4 bases from V and 1 base from J, with 13 bases between. Germline V gene sequence: CDR1 SGHVS, CDR2 FNYEAQ. CDR3 residues: CASSSHGTGNYGYTF. The CDR3 nucleotides are TGTGCCAGCAGCTCGCATGGGACGGGTAACTATGGCTACACCTTC.

The V gene is TRBV19, the J gene TRBJ1-4; 7 nucleotides line up with TRBD1. Germline loops: CDR1 LNHDA, CDR2 SQIVND (reference sequence). The CDR3 runs to 15 residues. Losses at the gene ends were 9 bases for V and 10 bases for J; bases not matched to a gene: 17. CDR3 in DNA: TGTGCCAGCAGTGTCTACAGGGGTGAGAGGGGAAAACTGTTTTTT. Amino acid sequence: CASSVYRGERGKLFF.

The J gene is TRBJ1-1, the V gene TRBV10-1; D is possibly TRBD1 (6 bases). CDR1 and CDR2 from the germline V gene are WNHNN and SYGVQD (reference sequence). The CDR3 runs 14 residues. Trimming removed 6 bases at V and 2 bases at J, with 13 bases between. CDR3 in amino acids: CASRHRDKNTEAFF. The CDR3 region has the DNA TGCGCCAGCAGACACCGGGACAAAAACACTGAAGCTTTCTTT.

This clone was counted a few times. V gene TRBV27 combines with J gene TRBJ2-1, with TRBD2 matching over 9 bases. J gave up 8 bases and V 8 bases, and 16 bases lay outside the gene matches. Germline values: CDR1 MNHEY, CDR2 SMNVEV (reference sequence). CDR3 length: 16 amino acids. This chain's CDR3 is CASYTRGSGRYDEQFF. The CDR3 DNA sequence: TGTGCCAGCTACACCCGGGGGAGCGGGAGGTATGATGAGCAGTTCTTC.

The chain couples TRBV29-1 to TRBJ2-7; 10 bases are a match to TRBD2. This CDR3 contains 15 residues. Germline lookup yields CDR1 SQVTM and CDR2 ANQGSEA. The V gene end was trimmed by 3 bases and the J gene end by 7 bases; junction bases not matched to a gene: 12. The CDR3 spells CSVESSGSPQGEQYF. The CDR3 nucleotides read TGCAGCGTTGAGTCTAGCGGGAGCCCTCAGGGGGAGCAGTACTTC.

This chain joins TRBV6-1 and TRBJ2-3; TRBD1 aligns across 9 bases. V was clipped by 6 bases and J by 14 bases; unmatched bases: 12. Germline assignment: CDR1 MNHNS and CDR2 SASEGT. The length of the CDR3 is 13 residues. CDR3 coding DNA: TGTGCCAGCAGCTCCCCGGGGACAGGGCTAGGGTATTTT. Translating gives CASSSPGTGLGYF.

The V gene is TRBV18, the J gene TRBJ2-5; D call uncertain. CDR1 and CDR2 from the germline V gene are KGHSH and LQKENI. This CDR3 is built from 14 residues. V lost 1 base to trimming and J lost 1 base, with 7 bases between them. This CDR3 is CASSPRASQETQYF. CDR3 nucleotides: TGTGCCAGCTCACCACGCGCCAGCCAAGAGACCCAGTACTTC. Using reference TRBV18 and TRBJ2-5 for the parts outside the CDR3, the full variable domain is NAGVMQNPRHLVRRRGQEARLRCSPMKGHSHVYWYRQLPEEGLKFMVYLQKENIIDESGMPKERFSAEFPKEGPSILRIQQVVRGDSAAYFCASSPRASQETQYFGPGTRLLVL.

V usage is TRBV10-3 and J usage is TRBJ1-1, with D perhaps TRBD1 (5 bases). Trimming removed 0 bases at V and 6 bases at J, with 8 bases between. CDR1 and CDR2 (germline): ENHRY, SYGVKD. CDR3 size: 13 residues. The CDR3 sequence: CAISESAGPEAFF. In DNA, the CDR3 is TGTGCCATCAGTGAGTCTGCAGGGCCTGAAGCTTTCTTT.

V is TRBV18 and J is TRBJ2-1; maybe TRBD2 (5 bases). Trimming stripped 3 bases from V and 10 bases from J, with 7 bases between. The CDR3 runs 11 residues. Germline V lookup: CDR1 KGHSH, CDR2 LQKENI. The CDR3: CASSPGGEQFF. The CDR3 nucleotides are TGTGCCAGCTCACCGGGCGGGGAGCAGTTCTTC.

This chain links TRBV15 with TRBJ2-1, with 12 nucleotides matching TRBD2. CDR3 size: 18 residues. Trimming cost V 0 bases and J 9 bases; bases outside gene matches: 12. The germline gives CDR1 LNHNV, CDR2 YYDKDF (reference sequence). The CDR3 loop is CATSRDRGLAGGPSEQFF. Here the CDR3 DNA reads TGTGCCACCAGCAGAGATCGGGGCCTAGCGGGAGGGCCTTCTGAGCAGTTCTTC.

This clone has only a few counts. The V and J genes are TRBV28 and TRBJ1-5; D not certain. The CDR3 totals 14 residues. CDR1 and CDR2 from the germline V gene are MDHEN and SYDVKM. V was pared by 3 bases and J by 5 bases, with 11 bases between. CDR3 in DNA: TGTGCCAGCAGTTTTGGCGGTGATTATCAGCCCCAGCATTTT. It translates to CASSFGGDYQPQHF. Using reference TRBV28 and TRBJ1-5 for the parts outside the CDR3, the full variable domain is DVKVTQSSRYLVKRTGEKVFLECVQDMDHENMFWYRQDPGLGLRLIYFSYDVKMKEKGDIPEGYSVSREKKERFSLILESASTNQTSMYLCASSFGGDYQPQHFGDGTRLSIL.

This chain connects TRBV28 to TRBJ1-1; D unresolved. The germline CDR1 and CDR2 sequences are MDHEN and SYDVKM. Trimming shortened V by 5 bases and J by 3 bases, and 13 bases separated the two germline ends. This CDR3 has 14 amino acids. CDR3 in amino acids: CASSRERGYTEAFF. The CDR3 DNA reads TGTGCCAGCAGTCGGGAACGGGGTTACACTGAAGCTTTCTTT.

The chain combines TRBV28 with TRBJ2-7; D gene unclear. CDR3 length equals 16 residues. V was shortened by 2 bases and J by 2 bases, with 16 bases between the two germline ends. Germline assignment: CDR1 MDHEN and CDR2 SYDVKM. DNA of the CDR3: TGTGCCAGCAGTTTAAACCCCTTCACAGTTACCTACGAGCAGTACTTC. It codes for CASSLNPFTVTYEQYF.